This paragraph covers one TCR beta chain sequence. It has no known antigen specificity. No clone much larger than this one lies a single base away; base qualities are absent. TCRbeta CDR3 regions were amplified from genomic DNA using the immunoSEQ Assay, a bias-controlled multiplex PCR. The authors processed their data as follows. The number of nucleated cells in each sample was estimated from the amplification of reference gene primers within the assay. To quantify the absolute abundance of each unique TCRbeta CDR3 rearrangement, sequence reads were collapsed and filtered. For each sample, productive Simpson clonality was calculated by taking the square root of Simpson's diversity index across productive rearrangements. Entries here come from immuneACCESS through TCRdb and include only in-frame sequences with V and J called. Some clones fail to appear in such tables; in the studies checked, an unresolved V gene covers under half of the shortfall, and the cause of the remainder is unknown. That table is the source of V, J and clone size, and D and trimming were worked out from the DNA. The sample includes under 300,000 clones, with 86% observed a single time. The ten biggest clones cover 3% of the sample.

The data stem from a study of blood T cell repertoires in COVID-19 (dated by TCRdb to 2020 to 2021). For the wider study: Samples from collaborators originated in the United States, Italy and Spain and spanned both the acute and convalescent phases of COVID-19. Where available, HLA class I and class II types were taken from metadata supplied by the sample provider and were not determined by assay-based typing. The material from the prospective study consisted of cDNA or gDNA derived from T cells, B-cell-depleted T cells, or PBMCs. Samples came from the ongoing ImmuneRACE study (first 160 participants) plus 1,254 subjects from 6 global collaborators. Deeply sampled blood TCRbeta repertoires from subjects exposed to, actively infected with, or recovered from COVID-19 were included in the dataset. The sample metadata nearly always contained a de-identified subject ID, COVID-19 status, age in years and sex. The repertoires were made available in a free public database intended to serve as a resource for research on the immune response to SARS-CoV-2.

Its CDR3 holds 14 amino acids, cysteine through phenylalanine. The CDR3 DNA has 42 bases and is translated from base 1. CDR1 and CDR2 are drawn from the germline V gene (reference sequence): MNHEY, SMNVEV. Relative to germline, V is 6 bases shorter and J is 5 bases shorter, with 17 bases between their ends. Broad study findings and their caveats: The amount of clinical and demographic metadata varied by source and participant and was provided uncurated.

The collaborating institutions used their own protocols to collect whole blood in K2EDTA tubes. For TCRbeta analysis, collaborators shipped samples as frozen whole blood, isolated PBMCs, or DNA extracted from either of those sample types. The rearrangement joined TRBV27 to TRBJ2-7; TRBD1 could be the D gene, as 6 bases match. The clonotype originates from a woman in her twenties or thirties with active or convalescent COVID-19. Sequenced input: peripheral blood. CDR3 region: CASRFRGGSDEQYF. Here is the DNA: TGTGCCAGCAGATTCAGGGGCGGTAGCGACGAGCAGTACTTC.